This TCR beta chain was captured by sequencing in a study of blood T cell repertoires in COVID-19. Libraries were prepared by immunoSEQ multiplex PCR; TCRdb keeps only in-frame clonotypes and omits some of them. The sample holds around 190,000 clones, 70% to 85% seen once. A few counts support this clone. The CDR3 is 17 amino acids. Per the germline V gene, CDR1 is SGHVS and CDR2 is FNYEAQ. V lost 4 bases to trimming and J lost 5 bases; unmatched junction nucleotides: 17. The sequence was collected from a woman aged 30 to 39 who had recovered from COVID-19. Sequenced material: PBMCs or T cells enriched from blood (not recorded which). This chain connects TRBV7-6 to TRBJ2-7, with 7 bases matching TRBD2. The CDR3, as DNA: TGTGCCAGCAGCTCCCGTTCGTCGGCGGGGAGGGTCCACGAGCAGTACTTC. This gives the protein CASSSRSSAGRVHEQYF. Looking up the rest from reference TRBV7-6 and TRBJ2-7 gives the full variable domain: GAGVSQSPRYKVTKRGQDVALRCDPISGHVSLYWYRQALGQGPEFLTYFNYEAQQDKSGLPNDRFSAERPEGSISTLTIQRTEQRDSAMYRCASSSRSSAGRVHEQYFGPGTRLTVT.